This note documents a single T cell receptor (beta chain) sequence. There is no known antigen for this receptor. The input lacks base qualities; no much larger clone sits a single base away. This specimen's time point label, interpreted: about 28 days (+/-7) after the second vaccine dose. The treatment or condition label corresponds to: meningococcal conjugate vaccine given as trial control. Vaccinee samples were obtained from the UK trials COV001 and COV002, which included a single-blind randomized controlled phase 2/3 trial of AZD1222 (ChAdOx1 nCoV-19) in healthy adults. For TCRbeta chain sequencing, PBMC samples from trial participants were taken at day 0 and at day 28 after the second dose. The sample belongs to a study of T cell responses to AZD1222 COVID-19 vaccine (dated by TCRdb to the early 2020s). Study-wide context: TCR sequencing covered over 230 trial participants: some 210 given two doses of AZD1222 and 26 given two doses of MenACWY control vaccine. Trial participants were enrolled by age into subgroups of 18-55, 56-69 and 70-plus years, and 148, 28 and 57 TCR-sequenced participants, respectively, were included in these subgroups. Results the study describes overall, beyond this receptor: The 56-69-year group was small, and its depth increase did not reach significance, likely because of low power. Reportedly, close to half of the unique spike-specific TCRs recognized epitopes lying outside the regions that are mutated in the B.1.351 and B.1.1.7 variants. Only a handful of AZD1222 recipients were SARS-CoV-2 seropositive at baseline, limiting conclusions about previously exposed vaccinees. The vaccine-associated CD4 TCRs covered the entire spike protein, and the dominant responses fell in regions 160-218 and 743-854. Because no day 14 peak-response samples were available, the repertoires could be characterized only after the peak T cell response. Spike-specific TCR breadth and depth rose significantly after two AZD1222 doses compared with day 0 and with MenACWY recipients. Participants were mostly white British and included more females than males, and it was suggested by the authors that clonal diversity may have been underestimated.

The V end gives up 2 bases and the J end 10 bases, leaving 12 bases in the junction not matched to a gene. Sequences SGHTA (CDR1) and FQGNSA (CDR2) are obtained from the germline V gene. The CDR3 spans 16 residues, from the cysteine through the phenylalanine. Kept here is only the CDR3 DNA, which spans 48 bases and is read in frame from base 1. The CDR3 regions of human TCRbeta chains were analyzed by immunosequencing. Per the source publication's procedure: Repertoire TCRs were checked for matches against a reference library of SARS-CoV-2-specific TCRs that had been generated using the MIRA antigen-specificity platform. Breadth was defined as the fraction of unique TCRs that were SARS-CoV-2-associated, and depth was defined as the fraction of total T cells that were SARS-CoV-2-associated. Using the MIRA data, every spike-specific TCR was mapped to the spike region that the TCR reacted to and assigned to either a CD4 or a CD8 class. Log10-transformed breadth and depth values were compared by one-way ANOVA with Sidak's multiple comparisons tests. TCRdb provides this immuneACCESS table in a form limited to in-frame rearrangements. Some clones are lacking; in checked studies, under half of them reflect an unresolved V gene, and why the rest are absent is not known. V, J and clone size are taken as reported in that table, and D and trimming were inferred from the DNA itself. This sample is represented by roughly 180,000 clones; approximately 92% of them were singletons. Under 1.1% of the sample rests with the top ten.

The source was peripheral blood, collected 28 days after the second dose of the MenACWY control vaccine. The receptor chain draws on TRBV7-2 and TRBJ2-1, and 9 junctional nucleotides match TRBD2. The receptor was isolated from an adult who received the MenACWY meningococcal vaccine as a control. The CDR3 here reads CASSLTSGTSSSEQFF. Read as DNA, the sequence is TGTGCCAGCAGCTTAACTTCCGGGACTAGCTCTTCGGAGCAGTTCTTC.